Listed here are 30 T cell receptor beta chains from one sample, sequenced in a study of blood T cell repertoires in COVID-19. Here immunoSEQ multiplex PCR was the method, and the copy in TCRdb shows in-frame clones only, minus some. Among about 140,000 clones, just over 85% were seen once, and the ten largest hold approximately 1.5%. Sequencing was carried out using peripheral blood. The receptor source for this set is a woman in her sixties with acute or convalescent COVID-19.

This chain connects TRBV9 to TRBJ1-6; D gene unclear. Germline values: CDR1 SGDLS, CDR2 YYNGEE. Trimming stripped 0 bases from V and 9 bases from J, with 10 bases between. This CDR3 contains 14 residues. The CDR3 spells CASSVGGRTSPLHF. The CDR3 nucleotides read TGTGCCAGCAGCGTAGGTGGGAGGACTTCACCCCTCCACTTT.

The chain couples TRBV5-8 to TRBJ1-1; D not certain. V was cut by 5 bases and J by 1 base, with 15 bases left in between. This CDR3 is built from 15 residues. CDR1 is SGHTS and CDR2 is YDEGEE in the germline V gene. CDR3 sequence: CASRISWSGNTEAFF. The DNA of the CDR3 is TGTGCCAGCAGGATCTCCTGGTCGGGGAACACTGAAGCTTTCTTT.

The chain recombines TRBV6-2 or TRBV6-3 with TRBJ2-7; D not certain. CDR3 size: 15 residues. The germline V gene encodes CDR1 MNHEY and CDR2 SVGEGT. The V and J ends lost 0 bases and 2 bases respectively, with 11 bases between them. The CDR3 here is CASSYSPVVPYEQYF. DNA for the CDR3: TGTGCCAGCAGTTACTCTCCGGTCGTCCCCTACGAGCAGTACTTC.

This clone was found a few times. The chain employs TRBV10-1 and TRBJ2-1, with 14 bases that match TRBD2. V lost 3 bases and J lost 4; bases outside the gene matches: 5. From germline, CDR1 is WNHNN and CDR2 SYGVQD (reference sequence). CDR3 length equals 17 residues. The chain's CDR3 is CASSDGGLAGVYNEQFF. CDR3 coding DNA: TGCGCCAGCAGTGATGGGGGACTAGCGGGGGTTTACAATGAGCAGTTCTTC.

Only one count was recorded for this clone. This sequence joins TRBV6-8 and TRBJ2-5, with D unclear. CDR3 length: 14 amino acids. V lost 0 bases and J lost 3, with 8 bases in between. Germline lookup yields CDR1 MNHGY and CDR2 SAAAGT. This CDR3 reads CASSYSPLEETQYF. CDR3 DNA sequence: TGTGCCAGCAGTTACTCTCCTCTCGAAGAGACCCAGTACTTC.

V gene TRBV18 combines with J gene TRBJ1-3; TRBD1 is a possible D gene (6 bases). CDR3 length equals 15 residues. Trimming left V 8 bases short and J 2 bases short, with 16 bases between. Germline values: CDR1 KGHSH, CDR2 LQKENI. Written as DNA, the CDR3 is TGTGCCAGCCGGGCGGGGGCGGACGCTGGAAACACCATATATTTT. It is translated as CASRAGADAGNTIYF.

The V call is TRBV6-1, the J call TRBJ1-5; tentatively, D is TRBD1 (5 bases). Germline CDR1 MNHNS, CDR2 SASEGT. V dropped 2 bases and J dropped 9 bases, with 17 bases sitting between them. The CDR3 is 15 amino acids. The CDR3 loop reads CASSERGGVRGPQHF. In nucleotides, the CDR3 is TGTGCCAGCAGTGAACGTGGAGGGGTTAGAGGGCCCCAGCATTTT.

V usage is TRBV30 and J usage is TRBJ2-7, with D possibly being TRBD1 (6 bases). Germline values: CDR1 GTSNPN, CDR2 SVGIG (reference sequence). The CDR3 sequence is 14 residues long. V was shortened by 0 bases and J by 2 bases, with 11 bases between the two germline ends. The CDR3 is CAWSVLGGTYEQYF. As DNA, the CDR3 is TGTGCCTGGAGTGTACTAGGGGGAACCTACGAGCAGTACTTC.

The chain couples TRBV5-1 to TRBJ1-2, with no clear D. The CDR3 is 12 amino acids. CDR1 is SGHRS and CDR2 is YFSETQ in the germline V gene. V dropped 0 bases and J dropped 5 bases, with 5 bases sitting between them. As DNA, the CDR3 is TGCGCCAGCAGCTTGGACAGTTATGGCTACACCTTC. It specifies CASSLDSYGYTF.

This chain links TRBV6-5 with TRBJ1-1; no clear D. CDR1 MNHEY and CDR2 SVGAGI come from the germline V gene. The CDR3 length is 12 residues. V gave up 2 bases and J gave up 4 bases, with 5 bases separating them. CDR3 nucleotides: TGTGCCAGCAGTTACCTCGTCACTGAAGCTTTCTTT. This sequence encodes CASSYLVTEAFF.

The V gene is TRBV6-5, the J gene TRBJ2-3; D uncertain. There are 14 residues in the CDR3. Germline CDR1 MNHEY, CDR2 SVGAGI. Trimming took off 2 bases at V and 2 bases at J, with 8 bases between the two ends. As DNA, the CDR3 is TGTGCCAGCAGTTACGCCCCTAACACAGATACGCAGTATTTT. Amino acids: CASSYAPNTDTQYF.

The chain combines TRBV18 with TRBJ2-7; the D gene is possibly TRBD2 (5 bases). The germline V gene encodes CDR1 KGHSH and CDR2 LQKENI. There are 14 residues in the CDR3. Trimming stripped 3 bases from V and 0 bases from J, with 9 bases between. CDR3 amino acids: CASSPPEVSYEQYF. CDR3 bases: TGTGCCAGCTCACCCCCGGAGGTCTCCTACGAGCAGTACTTC.

This clone occurred a few times. This chain connects TRBV7-8 to TRBJ1-1; the D is unclear. The CDR3 runs to 15 residues. V lost 5 bases and J lost 1, with 14 bases in between. From germline, CDR1 is SGHVS and CDR2 FQNEAQ. CDR3 residues: CASSLNPGANTEAFF. DNA of the CDR3: TGTGCCAGCAGCCTAAACCCCGGAGCGAACACTGAAGCTTTCTTT. The entire variable domain, with the rest obtained from reference TRBV7-8 and TRBJ1-1, is as follows: GAGVSQSPRYKVAKRGQDVALRCDPISGHVSLFWYQQALGQGPEFLTYFQNEAQLDKSGLPSDRFFAERPEGSVSTLKIQRTQQEDSAVYLCASSLNPGANTEAFFGQGTRLTVV.

The chain recombines TRBV6-2 or TRBV6-3 with TRBJ1-1; 8 nucleotides agree with TRBD1. CDR3 length: 16 amino acids. The V segment lost 0 bases and the J segment 5 bases; nucleotides outside the gene matches: 8. Germline V gives CDR1 MNHEY, CDR2 SVGEGT. CDR3 in amino acids: CASSYSSGGEGTEAFF. The CDR3 DNA follows: TGTGCCAGCAGTTACTCGTCAGGGGGCGAGGGGACTGAAGCTTTCTTT.

This chain uses TRBV28 with TRBJ1-5; 9 nucleotides match TRBD1. The length of the CDR3 is 16 residues. Trimming took 8 bases from V and 0 from J; bases not matched to a gene: 8. CDR1 is MDHEN, CDR2 SYDVKM, per germline. CDR3 protein: CASCRDRDPSNQPQHF. For the CDR3, the DNA is TGTGCCAGCTGCCGGGACAGGGACCCTAGCAATCAGCCCCAGCATTTT.

The CDR3 DNA reads TGCGCCAGCAGCTCGGGACTAGCCCCCTACGAGCAGTACTTC. Translating gives CASSSGLAPYEQYF. The chain is built from TRBV5-1 and TRBJ2-7, with TRBD2 matching over 9 bases. V lost 3 bases to trimming and J lost 2 bases; unmatched junction nucleotides: 3. Germline V gives CDR1 SGHRS, CDR2 YFSETQ. This CDR3 is built from 14 residues.

The chain uses TRBV5-4 and TRBJ1-2; the match to TRBD1 covers 7 bases. This CDR3 comprises 17 residues. J gave up 0 bases and V 0 bases, and 8 bases lay outside the gene matches. Germline CDR1 reads SGHNT; CDR2 reads YYREEE (reference sequence). CDR3 nucleotides: TGTGCCAGCAGCTTGGAGAGGGGGCGCGGAGCTAACTATGGCTACACCTTC. Its translation is CASSLERGRGANYGYTF.

The chain joins TRBV5-1 to TRBJ1-3; the match to TRBD1 covers 7 bases. CDR3 length: 16 amino acids. J gave up 4 bases and V 0 bases, and 7 bases lay outside the gene matches. In germline, CDR1 is SGHRS, CDR2 YFSETQ. CDR3 region: CASSLETGTVGNTIYF. The CDR3 nucleotides are TGCGCCAGCAGCTTGGAAACCGGGACAGTCGGAAACACCATATATTTT.

This clone was detected a few times. The chain carries TRBV5-4 and TRBJ2-1; TRBD2 might be the D (5 bases). The germline V gene encodes CDR1 SGHNT and CDR2 YYREEE (reference sequence). This CDR3 spans 15 amino acids. V gave up 5 bases and J gave up 1 base, with 13 bases separating them. CDR3 sequence: CASSSDRGSYNEQFF. For the CDR3, the DNA is TGTGCCAGCAGTTCTGATCGGGGATCCTACAATGAGCAGTTCTTC.

The chain uses TRBV7-3 and TRBJ2-7; TRBD1 might be the D (6 bases). Looked up from germline, CDR1 is SGHTA and CDR2 is FQGTGA. CDR3 length: 13 amino acids. The V gene lost 5 bases and the J gene lost 4 bases, with 12 bases spanning the gap. CDR3 region: CASSQGIGYEQYF. For the CDR3, the DNA is TGTGCCAGCAGCCAGGGGATTGGGTACGAGCAGTACTTC.

The chain combines TRBV30 with TRBJ2-7; possible D gene TRBD1, 5 bases. The CDR3 sequence is 12 residues long. Per germline, CDR1 GTSNPN and CDR2 SVGIG (reference sequence). V lost 2 bases, J lost 5 bases, and 10 bases lay in between. The CDR3 sequence: CAWSYRSNEQYF. In nucleotides, the CDR3 is TGTGCCTGGAGTTACAGGTCAAACGAGCAGTACTTC.

This clone was picked up a small number of times. The V and J genes are TRBV6-5 and TRBJ2-7, with 9 positions matching TRBD2. J lost 2 bases, V lost 0 bases, and 5 bases had no gene match. CDR3 length equals 16 residues. In germline, CDR1 is MNHEY, CDR2 SVGAGI. The chain's CDR3 is CASSYSSGGATYEQYF. The CDR3 DNA follows: TGTGCCAGCAGTTACTCTAGCGGGGGTGCGACCTACGAGCAGTACTTC.

This chain links TRBV7-2 with TRBJ2-4; 8 positions match TRBD1. The CDR3 has 14 amino acids. V shed 5 bases, J shed 8 bases, and the junction held 8 bases outside the gene matches. The germline V gene has CDR1 SGHTA and CDR2 FQGNSA. The CDR3 coding sequence is TGTGCCAGCAGCCCCCGGACAGGGACGCACATTCAGTACTTC. Translating gives CASSPRTGTHIQYF.

The V gene is TRBV18, the J gene TRBJ2-1, with TRBD2 identical over 12 bases. Germline values: CDR1 KGHSH, CDR2 LQKENI. V lost 6 bases and J lost 7; bases outside the gene matches: 7. The CDR3 contains 15 residues. For the CDR3, the DNA is TGTGCCAGCTCGGTACGGACTAGCGGGGATAATGAGCAGTTCTTC. It codes for CASSVRTSGDNEQFF.

This clone has only a few counts. The CDR3 is CASSSQVYNEQFF. Written as DNA, the CDR3 is TGTGCCAGCAGCTCCCAGGTGTACAATGAGCAGTTCTTC. The chain carries TRBV5-5 and TRBJ2-1; D ambiguous. V gave up 3 bases and J gave up 4 bases, with 8 bases separating them. The CDR3 loop spans 13 amino acids. The germline gives CDR1 SGHKS, CDR2 YYEKEE (reference sequence).

This rearrangement joins TRBV28 to TRBJ1-5; D ambiguous. V was pared by 3 bases and J by 0 bases, with 9 bases between. Germline-derived CDR1 and CDR2 are MDHEN and SYDVKM. The CDR3 length is 15 residues. The CDR3 spells CASSLGGVSNQPQHF. Written as DNA, the CDR3 is TGTGCCAGCAGTTTGGGCGGGGTTAGCAATCAGCCCCAGCATTTT.

The V and J genes are TRBV28 and TRBJ1-1, with TRBD1 identical over 8 bases. Germline V lookup: CDR1 MDHEN, CDR2 SYDVKM. The CDR3 spans 13 residues. Trimming cost V 9 bases and J 6 bases; bases outside gene matches: 9. CDR3 sequence (DNA): TGTGCCAGTAACAGGGGGTTGACCCCTGAAGCTTTCTTT. The encoded protein is CASNRGLTPEAFF.

The rearrangement links TRBV7-3 to TRBJ1-2; no definite D call. The ends were cut back, 5 bases at V and 0 bases at J, with 13 bases in the middle. The length of the CDR3 is 15 residues. Germline V gives CDR1 SGHTA, CDR2 FQGTGA. Here the CDR3 DNA reads TGTGCCAGCAGCCCCGGAGGTTTAGCTAACTATGGCTACACCTTC. It is translated as CASSPGGLANYGYTF.

The chain is built from TRBV7-8 and TRBJ1-1; D possibly corresponds to TRBD1 (6 bases). This CDR3 is 16 amino acids long. The germline V and J ends were trimmed by 5 bases and 0 bases, with 16 bases remaining between them. Germline CDR1 reads SGHVS; CDR2 reads FQNEAQ. For the CDR3, the DNA is TGTGCCAGCAGCCGAGAAAACAGGGACATGAACACTGAAGCTTTCTTT. This sequence encodes CASSRENRDMNTEAFF.

The table lists this clone with a count of one. V usage is TRBV25-1 and J usage is TRBJ1-5; unclear D gene. Judging by the DNA end, TRBJ2-3 fits better; the J call may be wrong. The CDR3 has 11 residues. Germline lookup yields CDR1 MGHDK and CDR2 SYGVNS. The CDR3 loop reads CASGSNQPQYF. The CDR3 DNA sequence: TGTGCCTCCGGTAGCAATCAGCCCCAGTATTTT.